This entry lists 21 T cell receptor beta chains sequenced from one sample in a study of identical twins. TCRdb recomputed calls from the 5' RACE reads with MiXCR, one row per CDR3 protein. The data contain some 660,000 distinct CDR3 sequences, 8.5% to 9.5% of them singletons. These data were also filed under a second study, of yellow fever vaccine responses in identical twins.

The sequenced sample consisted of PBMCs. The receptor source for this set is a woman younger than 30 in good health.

The CDR3 here is CASSLWLGGEGNIQYF. Here the CDR3 DNA reads TGTGCCAGCAGCTTATGGTTAGGGGGAGAGGGAAACATTCAGTACTTC. This chain links TRBV11-2 with TRBJ2-4, with a tentative D call TRBD1 (6 bases). The CDR3 spans 16 residues. Between the trimmed V and J ends, which lost 2 bases and 6 bases, there was a span of 17 bases. Per the germline V gene, CDR1 is SGHAT and CDR2 is FQNNGV.

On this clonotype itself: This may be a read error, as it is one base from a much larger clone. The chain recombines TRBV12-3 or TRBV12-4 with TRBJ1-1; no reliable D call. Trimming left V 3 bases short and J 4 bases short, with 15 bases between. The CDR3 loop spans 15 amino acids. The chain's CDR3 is CASSFVGVGSTEAFF. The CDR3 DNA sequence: TGTGCCAGCAGTTTTGTGGGAGTTGGGAGCACTGAAGCTTTCTTT.

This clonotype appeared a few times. CDR3 DNA: TGCGCCAGCAGTGAAGAAACAACTAATGAAAAACTGTTTTTT. Encoded protein: CASSEETTNEKLFF. The chain uses TRBV10-2 and TRBJ1-4; D not certain. CDR3 length: 14 residues. CDR1 and CDR2 (germline): WSHSY, SAAADI. V was shortened by 3 bases and J by 0 bases, with 5 bases between the two germline ends.

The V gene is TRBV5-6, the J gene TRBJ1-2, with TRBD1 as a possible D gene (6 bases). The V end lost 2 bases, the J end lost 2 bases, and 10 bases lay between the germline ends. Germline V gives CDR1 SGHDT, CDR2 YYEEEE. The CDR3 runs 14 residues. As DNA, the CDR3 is TGTGCCAGCAGCTTTGGGACACGAAACTATGGCTACACCTTC. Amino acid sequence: CASSFGTRNYGYTF.

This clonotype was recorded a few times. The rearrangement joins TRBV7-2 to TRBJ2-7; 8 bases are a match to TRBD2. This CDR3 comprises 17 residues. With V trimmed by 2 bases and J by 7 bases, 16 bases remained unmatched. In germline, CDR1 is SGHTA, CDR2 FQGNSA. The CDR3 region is CASSLPRFRGGGREQYF. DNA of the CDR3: TGTGCCAGCAGCTTACCTCGTTTCCGGGGGGGCGGAAGGGAGCAGTACTTC.

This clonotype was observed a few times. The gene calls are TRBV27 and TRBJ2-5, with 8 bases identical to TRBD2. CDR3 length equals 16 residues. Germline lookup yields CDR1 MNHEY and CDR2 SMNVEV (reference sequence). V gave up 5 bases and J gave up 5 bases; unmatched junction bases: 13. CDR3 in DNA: TGTGCCAGCAGTAAAGAGACAGGAAGCGGGGGTGAGACCCAGTACTTC. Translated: CASSKETGSGGETQYF.

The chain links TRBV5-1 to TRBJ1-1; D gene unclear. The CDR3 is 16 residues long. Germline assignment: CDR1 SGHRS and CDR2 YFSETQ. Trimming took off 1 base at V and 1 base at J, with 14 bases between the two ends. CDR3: CASSLWARTWNTEAFF. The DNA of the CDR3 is TGCGCCAGCAGCTTGTGGGCAAGGACTTGGAACACTGAAGCTTTCTTT. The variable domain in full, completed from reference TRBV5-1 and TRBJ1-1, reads KAGVTQTPRYLIKTRGQQVTLSCSPISGHRSVSWYQQTPGQGLQFLFEYFSETQRNKGNFPGRFSGRQFSNSRSEMNVSTLELGDSALYLCASSLWARTWNTEAFFGQGTRLTVV.

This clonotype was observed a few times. The CDR3 DNA sequence: TGTGCCAGCAATTCGGACAGAGACGAGCAGTACTTC. Its translation is CASNSDRDEQYF. This chain uses TRBV28 with TRBJ2-7; the D gene is possibly TRBD1 (6 bases). The CDR3 sequence is 12 residues long. Trimming removed 7 bases from V and 5 bases from J, with 12 bases in between. CDR1 and CDR2 from the germline V gene are MDHEN and SYDVKM.

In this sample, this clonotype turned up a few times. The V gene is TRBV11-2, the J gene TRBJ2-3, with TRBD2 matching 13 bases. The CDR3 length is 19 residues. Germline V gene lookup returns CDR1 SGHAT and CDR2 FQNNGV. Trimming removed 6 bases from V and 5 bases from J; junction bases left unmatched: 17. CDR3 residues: CASSSRTSGSSRAVDTQYF. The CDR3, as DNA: TGTGCCAGCAGTTCTAGGACTAGCGGGAGCTCAAGGGCCGTAGATACGCAGTATTTT. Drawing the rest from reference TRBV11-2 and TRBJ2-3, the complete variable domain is EAGVAQSPRYKIIEKRQSVAFWCNPISGHATLYWYQQILGQGPKLLIQFQNNGVVDDSQLPKDRFSAERLKGVDSTLKIQPAKLEDSAVYLCASSSRTSGSSRAVDTQYFGPGTRLTVL.

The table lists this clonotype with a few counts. CDR3 sequence: CASSEWVTIEKLFF. In nucleotides, the CDR3 is TGTGCCAGCAGTGAATGGGTGACGATCGAAAAACTGTTTTTT. The chain combines TRBV2 with TRBJ1-4, with no clear D. This CDR3 is built from 14 residues. V was pared by 2 bases and J by 8 bases, with 12 bases between. Germline CDR1 reads SNHLY; CDR2 reads FYNNEI.

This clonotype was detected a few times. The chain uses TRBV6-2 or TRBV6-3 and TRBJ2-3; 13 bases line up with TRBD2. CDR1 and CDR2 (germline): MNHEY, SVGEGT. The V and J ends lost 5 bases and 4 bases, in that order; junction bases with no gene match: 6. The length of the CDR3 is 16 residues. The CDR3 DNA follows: TGTGCCAGCAGTCGGACTAGCGGGAGAAGGGCAGATACGCAGTATTTT. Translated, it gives CASSRTSGRRADTQYF.

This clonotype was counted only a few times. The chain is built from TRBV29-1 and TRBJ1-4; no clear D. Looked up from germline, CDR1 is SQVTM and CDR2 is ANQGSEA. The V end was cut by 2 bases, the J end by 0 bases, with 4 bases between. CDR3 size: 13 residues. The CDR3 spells CSVEYPTNEKLFF. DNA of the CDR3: TGCAGCGTTGAATATCCAACTAATGAAAAACTGTTTTTT.

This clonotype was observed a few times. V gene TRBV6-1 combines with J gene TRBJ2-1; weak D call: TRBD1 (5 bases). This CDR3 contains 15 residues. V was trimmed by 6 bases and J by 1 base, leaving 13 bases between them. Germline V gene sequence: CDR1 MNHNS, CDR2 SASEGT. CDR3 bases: TGTGCCAGCAGCTTTGACAGACCGTCCTACAATGAGCAGTTCTTC. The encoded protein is CASSFDRPSYNEQFF.

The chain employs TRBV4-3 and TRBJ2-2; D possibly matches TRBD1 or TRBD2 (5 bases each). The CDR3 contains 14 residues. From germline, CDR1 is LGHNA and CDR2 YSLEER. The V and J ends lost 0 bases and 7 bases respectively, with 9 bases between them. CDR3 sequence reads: CASSQDRAGGELFF. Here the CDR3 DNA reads TGCGCCAGCAGCCAAGACAGGGCGGGCGGGGAGCTGTTTTTT.

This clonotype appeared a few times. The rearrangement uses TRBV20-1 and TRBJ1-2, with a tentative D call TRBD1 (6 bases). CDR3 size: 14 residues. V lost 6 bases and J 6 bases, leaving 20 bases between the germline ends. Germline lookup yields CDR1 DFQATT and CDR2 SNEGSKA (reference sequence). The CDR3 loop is CSAYLKGGAHGYTF. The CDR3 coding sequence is TGCAGTGCCTACTTAAAGGGGGGGGCTCATGGCTACACCTTC.

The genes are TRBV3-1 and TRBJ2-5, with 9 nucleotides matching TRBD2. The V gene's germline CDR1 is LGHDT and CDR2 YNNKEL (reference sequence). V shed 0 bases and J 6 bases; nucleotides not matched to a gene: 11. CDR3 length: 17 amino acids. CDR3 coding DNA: TGTGCCAGCAGCCAAGATAAAGCGGGGGGAAGAAGAAAGACCCAGTACTTC. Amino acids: CASSQDKAGGRRKTQYF.

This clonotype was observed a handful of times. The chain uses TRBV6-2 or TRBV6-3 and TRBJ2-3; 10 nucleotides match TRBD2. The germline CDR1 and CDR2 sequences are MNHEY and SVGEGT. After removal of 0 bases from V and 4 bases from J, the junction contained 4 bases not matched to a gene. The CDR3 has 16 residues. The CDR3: CASSYSSGRSPDTQYF. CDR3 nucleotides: TGTGCCAGCAGTTACTCTAGCGGGAGGTCGCCAGATACGCAGTATTTT.

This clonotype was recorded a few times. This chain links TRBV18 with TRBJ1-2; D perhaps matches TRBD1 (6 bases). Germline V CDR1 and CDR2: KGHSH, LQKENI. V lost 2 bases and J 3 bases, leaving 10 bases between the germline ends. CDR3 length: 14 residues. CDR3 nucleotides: TGTGCCAGCTCACCATTCCGACAGGACTATGGCTACACCTTC. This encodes CASSPFRQDYGYTF.

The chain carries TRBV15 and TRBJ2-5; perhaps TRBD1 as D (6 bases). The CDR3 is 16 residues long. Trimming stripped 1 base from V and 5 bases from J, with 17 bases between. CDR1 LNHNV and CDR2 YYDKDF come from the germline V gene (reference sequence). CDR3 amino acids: CATSRAEQGFGETQYF. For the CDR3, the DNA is TGTGCCACCAGCAGAGCGGAACAGGGCTTTGGGGAGACCCAGTACTTC.

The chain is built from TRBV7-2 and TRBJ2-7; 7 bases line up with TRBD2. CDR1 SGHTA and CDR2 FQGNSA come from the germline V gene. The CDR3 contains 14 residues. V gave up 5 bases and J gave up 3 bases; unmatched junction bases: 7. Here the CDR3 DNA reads TGTGCCAGCAGCCCGTGGGGGGGAGACTACGAGCAGTACTTC. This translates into CASSPWGGDYEQYF.

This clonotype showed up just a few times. The CDR3 bases are TGTGCCAGCAGCTTAGTTATCGGGGGGGGCGCCTACAATGAGCAGTTCTTC. This encodes CASSLVIGGGAYNEQFF. The V call is TRBV7-2, the J call TRBJ2-1; 8 nucleotides line up with TRBD2. There are 17 residues in the CDR3. The germline CDR1 and CDR2 sequences are SGHTA and FQGNSA. J gave up 2 bases and V 1 base, and 7 bases lay outside the gene matches.